This TCR beta chain stems from a study of identical twins. Study-level findings and limits: Weaker excess sharing between twins was seen in beta out-of-frame sequences.

This clonotype was seen more than once but under ten times. Its specificity is unknown. TCRdb processed the 5' RACE reads anew with MiXCR; each CDR3 protein has one entry. The sample has around 200,000 distinct CDR3 sequences, roughly a tenth seen once. The material sequenced was memory (CD45RO+) T cells sorted from blood. The TCR originated in a woman between 18 and 30 years old in good health.

The CDR3 region has the DNA TGTGCCAGCAGTTTCAATGGACAGGCCAGAGTAGCTTTCTTT. Residues: CASSFNGQARVAFF. This chain joins TRBV27 and TRBJ1-1; 7 nucleotides agree with TRBD1. The trim removed 3 bases at V and 10 bases at J, leaving 11 bases unmatched. The length of the CDR3 is 14 residues. Per the germline V gene, CDR1 is MNHEY and CDR2 is SMNVEV (reference sequence).